This T cell receptor (beta chain) was sequenced during a study of T cells in Graves' hyperthyroidism and ophthalmopathy. On the study more broadly: Peripheral blood sampling occurred at initial diagnosis, before any treatment. Broader study findings: Blood also showed most of the thyroid clonotypes that were expanded above 0.001.

Regions amplified from RNA transcripts were the TCR beta CDR3 regions. RT-PCR in the first round (using the HTBI primer set) targeted the TCR CDR3. TCRdb itself ran the multiplex PCR reads through MiXCR, one entry per CDR3 protein. There are roughly 580,000 distinct CDR3 sequences in the sample; more than 11% occur only once, and more than 4.5% lies in the top ten. The table lists this clonotype with many counts. The antigen is not known. Diagnoses were made from clinical symptoms, serum measures (thyroxine and TRAb), thyroid ultrasound and orbital computed tomography. The receptor was isolated from a woman between 25 and 40 years old with Graves' hyperthyroidism that later progressed to Graves' ophthalmopathy. Sample: blood.

The CDR3 DNA is TGCGCCAGCAGCTGGAACATGAACACTGAAGCTTTCTTT. It codes for CASSWNMNTEAFF. The chain uses TRBV5-1 and TRBJ1-1; no definite D call. The germline CDR1 and CDR2 sequences are SGHRS and YFSETQ. CDR3 length: 13 residues. V was pared by 3 bases and J by 0 bases, with 6 bases between.